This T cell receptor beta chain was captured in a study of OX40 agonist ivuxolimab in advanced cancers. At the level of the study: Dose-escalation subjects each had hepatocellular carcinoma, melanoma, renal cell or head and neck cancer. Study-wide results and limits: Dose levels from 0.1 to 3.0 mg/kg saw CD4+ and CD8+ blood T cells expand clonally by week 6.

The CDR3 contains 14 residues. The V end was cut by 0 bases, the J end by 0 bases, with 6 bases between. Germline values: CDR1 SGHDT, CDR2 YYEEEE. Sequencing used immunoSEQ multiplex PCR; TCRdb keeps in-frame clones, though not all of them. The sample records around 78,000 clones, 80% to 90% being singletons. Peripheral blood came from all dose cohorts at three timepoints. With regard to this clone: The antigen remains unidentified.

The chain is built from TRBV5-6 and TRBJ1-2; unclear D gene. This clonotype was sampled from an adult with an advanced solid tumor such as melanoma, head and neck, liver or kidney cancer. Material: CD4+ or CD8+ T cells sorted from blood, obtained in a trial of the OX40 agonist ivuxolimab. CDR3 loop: CASSLDTANYGYTF. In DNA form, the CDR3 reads TGTGCCAGCAGCTTGGATACGGCTAACTATGGCTACACCTTC.